The clone carrying this TCR beta chain was seen a few times. The antigen is undetermined. Markers CD45RO/CCR7/CD25/CD127/CD95/CD27 served to sort CD4+ naive, central memory, regulatory and stem cell-like memory cells. Trimming removed 4 bases from V and 4 bases from J, with 12 bases in between. Germline-derived CDR1 and CDR2 are MNHEY and SVGAGI. The CDR3 contains 14 residues. This specimen belongs to a study of beta chain features in type 1 diabetes. The whole isolated RNA underwent reverse transcription, so sequencing captured expressed TCRB transcripts. The repertoire was sequenced with immunoSEQ multiplex PCR; TCRdb's copy has only in-frame clones and lacks some. The sample includes under 150,000 clones, 15% to 20% of them seen just once. General study findings and limits: The study notes PCR might favor shorter templates equally in patients and controls. When Type 1 diabetes patients were examined, their TCRB CDR3s proved moderately but significantly shorter in all four CD4+ subsets.

The specimen sequenced was central memory CD4+ T cells from blood. The origin of this receptor is a young man with type 1 diabetes. The chain links TRBV6-5 to TRBJ2-3; D might be TRBD1 (6 bases). In DNA form, the CDR3 reads TGTGCCAGCAGTTTCGGACAGCCAGCAGATACGCAGTATTTT. Translating gives CASSFGQPADTQYF.